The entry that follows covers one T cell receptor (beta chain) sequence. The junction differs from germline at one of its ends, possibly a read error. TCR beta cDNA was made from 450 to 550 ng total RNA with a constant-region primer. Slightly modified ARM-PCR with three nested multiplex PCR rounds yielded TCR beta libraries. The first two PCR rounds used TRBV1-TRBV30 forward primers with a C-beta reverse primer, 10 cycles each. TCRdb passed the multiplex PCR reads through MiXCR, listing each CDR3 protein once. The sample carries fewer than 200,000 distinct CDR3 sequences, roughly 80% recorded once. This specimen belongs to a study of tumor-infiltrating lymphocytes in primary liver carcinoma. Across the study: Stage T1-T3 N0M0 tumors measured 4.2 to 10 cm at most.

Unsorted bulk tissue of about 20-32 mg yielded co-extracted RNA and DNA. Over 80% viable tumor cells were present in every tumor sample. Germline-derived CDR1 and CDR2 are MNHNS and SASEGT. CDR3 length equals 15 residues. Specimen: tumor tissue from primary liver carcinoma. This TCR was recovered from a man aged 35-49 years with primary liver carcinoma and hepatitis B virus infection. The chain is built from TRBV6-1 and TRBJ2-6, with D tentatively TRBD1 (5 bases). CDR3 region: CASSPRGAGVNILTF. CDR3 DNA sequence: TGTGCCAGCAGTCCCCGTGGGGCTGGGGTCAACATCCTGACTTTC.